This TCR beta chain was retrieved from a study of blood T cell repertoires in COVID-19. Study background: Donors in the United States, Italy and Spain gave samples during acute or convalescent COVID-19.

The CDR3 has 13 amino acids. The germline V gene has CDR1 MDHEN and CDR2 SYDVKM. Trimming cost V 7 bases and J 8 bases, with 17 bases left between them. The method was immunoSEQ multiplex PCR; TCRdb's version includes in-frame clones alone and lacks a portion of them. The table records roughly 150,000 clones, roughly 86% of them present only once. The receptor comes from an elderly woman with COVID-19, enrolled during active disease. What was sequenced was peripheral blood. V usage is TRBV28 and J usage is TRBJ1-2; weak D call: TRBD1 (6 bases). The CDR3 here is CASTPDSSRGYTF. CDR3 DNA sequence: TGTGCCAGCACACCGGACAGTAGTCGCGGCTACACCTTC.